This TCR beta chain was sequenced in a study of technical replicates of blood from several donors. Clones were sequenced by immunoSEQ multiplex PCR, and TCRdb holds only the in-frame ones, with some missing. The table shows approximately 81,000 clones, with 70% to 90% occurring only once. The CDR3 length is 15 residues. The sample was PBMCs. The chain recombines TRBV12-2 with TRBJ2-5; the table's D call, TRBD2, was not checked against the DNA. TRBV12-2 is a recognized pseudogene. The TCR was taken from a human donor in good health. Some clones in this sample may be carry-over from other donors' samples. CDR3 in amino acids: CASRPQTRNRETQYF. The DNA for the CDR3 is TGTGCAAGTCGCCCCCAAACTAGAAACCGAGAGACCCAGTACTTC.